The clone carrying this T cell receptor beta chain was observed a single time. The PCR ran on 60 Vbeta and 13 Jbeta primers. Generated by immunoSEQ multiplex PCR, the TCRdb table keeps only in-frame clones and is missing some. The sample contains about 140,000 clones, roughly 80% of which appear only once. This specimen comes from a study of cytomegalovirus exposure and HLA in healthy donors. Germline values: CDR1 MDHEN, CDR2 SYDVKM. The CDR3 is 15 residues long. Trimming shortened V by 6 bases and J by 1 base, and 14 bases separated the two germline ends. The sequenced sample consisted of PBMCs. The origin of this receptor is a female donor in good health and CMV-seronegative. The chain is built from TRBV28 and TRBJ2-3; a weak D match, TRBD1 (6 bases). CDR3 coding DNA: TGTGCCAGCAGACCTACAGGGTCAGGCACAGATACGCAGTATTTT. It translates to CASRPTGSGTDTQYF.